Below are 7 T cell receptor beta chains sequenced from a single sample in a study of immune heterogeneity within non-small cell lung tumors. In a multiplex PCR, 32 V and 13 J primers amplified TCR beta CDR3. TCRdb recomputed calls from the multiplex PCR reads with MiXCR, one row per CDR3 protein. The data show fewer than 25,000 distinct CDR3 sequences, with roughly 30% seen just once and around 4.5% held by the top ten. Template was bulk tumor genomic DNA, about 610 ng per sample. Spaced far apart, several biopsies were taken from each primary tumor during surgery. The patients were newly diagnosed with non-small cell lung cancer, had not been treated, and had curative surgery. The source material was lung tumor tissue. The receptor set was obtained from a man aged 35 to 55 with non-small cell lung cancer.

This clonotype has only a few counts. DNA of the CDR3: TGTGCCAGCAGTCCCCGGGGGGCGGCTGAAAAACTGTTTTTT. It yields the protein CASSPRGAAEKLFF. The V and J genes are TRBV6-1 and TRBJ1-4; D perhaps matches TRBD1 (6 bases). Trimming removed 5 bases at V and 7 bases at J, with 14 bases between. The germline CDR1 and CDR2 sequences are MNHNS and SASEGT. CDR3 length: 14 amino acids.

The V and J genes are TRBV5-1 and TRBJ2-1, with 9 bases lining up with TRBD2. Germline V CDR1 and CDR2: SGHRS, YFSETQ. This CDR3 is built from 14 residues. V dropped 4 bases and J dropped 7; count of bases not matched to a gene: 6. CDR3 sequence reads: CASSPPLAGNEQFF. CDR3 nucleotides: TGCGCCAGCAGCCCACCCCTAGCGGGGAATGAGCAGTTCTTC.

The V and J genes are TRBV7-2 and TRBJ2-7; D is tentatively TRBD1 or TRBD2 (6 bases each). Trimming took off 5 bases at V and 2 bases at J, with 25 bases between the two ends. The CDR3 consists of 18 residues. Germline values: CDR1 SGHTA, CDR2 FQGNSA. The chain's CDR3 is CASSPRAPGAGWPYEQYF. The DNA for the CDR3 is TGTGCCAGCAGCCCGAGAGCCCCAGGGGCGGGATGGCCCTACGAGCAGTACTTC.

As concerns this clonotype: The CDR3 end shows no conserved phenylalanine or tryptophan, and so a read error is likely. The genes are TRBV11-2 and TRBJ2-4; D ambiguous. Trimming stripped 1 base from V and 2 bases from J, with 9 bases between. This CDR3 comprises 15 residues. CDR1 and CDR2 (germline): SGHAT, FQNNGV. CDR3 nucleotide sequence: TGTGCCAGCAGCTTAGGGCACCCAACCAAAAACATTCAGTACTCC. Protein: CASSLGHPTKNIQYS.

The rearrangement uses TRBV12-3 or TRBV12-4 and TRBJ1-5, with 11 positions matching TRBD1. After removal of 8 bases from V and 4 bases from J, the junction contained 10 bases not matched to a gene. The CDR3 length is 16 residues. The CDR3 loop is CASAGGQGARNQPQHF. Here the CDR3 DNA reads TGTGCCAGCGCCGGTGGACAGGGGGCGCGGAATCAGCCCCAGCATTTT.

The table lists this clonotype with a few counts. This rearrangement joins TRBV4-2 to TRBJ2-3; D is uncertain. The CDR3 is 16 residues long. V was trimmed by 0 bases and J by 1 base, leaving 11 bases between them. The germline gives CDR1 LGHNA, CDR2 YNFKEQ. CDR3 amino acids: CASSQDLVGGTDTQYF. The CDR3 DNA sequence: TGTGCCAGCAGCCAAGATCTAGTAGGTGGCACAGATACGCAGTATTTT.

In regard to this clonotype: This may arise from a read error, as a much more abundant clone is one base away. This chain uses TRBV6-2 or TRBV6-3 with TRBJ1-2; TRBD1 agrees at 9 bases. The V and J ends lost 5 bases and 1 base, in that order; junction bases with no gene match: 5. Germline CDR1 and CDR2: MNHEY and SVGEGT. This CDR3 has 15 amino acids. CDR3 bases: TGTGCCAGCAGTAACGGACAGGGGATTAACTATGGCTACACCTTC. Translating gives CASSNGQGINYGYTF.